This T cell receptor beta chain originates from a study of blood T cell repertoires in COVID-19. Study context: The United States, Italy and Spain were the sources of the acute and convalescent COVID-19 samples. Nucleic acid was either cDNA or gDNA, and it came from T cells, B-cell-depleted T cells, or PBMCs.

As originally analysed: Estimates of nucleated cell counts were drawn from the amplification of reference gene primers. The table came from immunoSEQ multiplex PCR; TCRdb's copy has only in-frame clones and leaves some out. V, J and clone size were drawn from that table, and D and trimming were deduced from the DNA. Of about 370,000 clones in the sample, 90% were seen once. The CDR3 consists of 13 residues. Germline CDR1 reads SGHAT; CDR2 reads FQNNGV. V lost 5 bases and J lost 4; bases outside the gene matches: 3. Input material: peripheral blood. The sequence came from a man younger than 35 with active or convalescent COVID-19. The gene calls are TRBV11-2 and TRBJ1-1, with TRBD1 identical over 8 bases. The CDR3 region has the DNA TGTGCCAGCAGCGATACAGGGGGCACTGAAGCTTTCTTT. Protein product: CASSDTGGTEAFF.